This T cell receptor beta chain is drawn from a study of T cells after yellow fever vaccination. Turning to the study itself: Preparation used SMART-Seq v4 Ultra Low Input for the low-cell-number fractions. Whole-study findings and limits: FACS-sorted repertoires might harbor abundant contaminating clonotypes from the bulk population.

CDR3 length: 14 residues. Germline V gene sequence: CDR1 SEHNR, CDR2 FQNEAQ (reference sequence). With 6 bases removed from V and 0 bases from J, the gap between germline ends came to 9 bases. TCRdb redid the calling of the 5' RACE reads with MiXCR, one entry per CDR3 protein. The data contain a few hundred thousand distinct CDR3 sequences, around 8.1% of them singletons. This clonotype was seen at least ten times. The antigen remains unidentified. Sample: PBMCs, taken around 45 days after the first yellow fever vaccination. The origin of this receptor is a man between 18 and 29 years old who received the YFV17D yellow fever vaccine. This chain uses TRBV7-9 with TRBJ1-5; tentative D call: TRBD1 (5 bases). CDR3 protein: CASSLQGSNQPQHF. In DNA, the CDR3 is TGTGCCAGCAGTTTGCAGGGTAGCAATCAGCCCCAGCATTTT.